This T cell receptor beta chain was profiled in a study of tumor and adjacent non-tumor tissue in lung cancer. Study summary: Histology: about a dozen adenocarcinoma, a couple of squamous cell carcinoma, 1 small cell lung cancer. The study, taken as a whole, reports: Compared with tumor, normal lung showed significantly lower TCR diversity. Tumor repertoires had a smaller top 100 clone share than normal lung.

TCRbeta libraries were built with three rounds of nested PCR, modified from ARM-PCR. TCRdb processed the multiplex PCR reads anew with MiXCR; each CDR3 protein has one entry. The sample holds about 76,000 distinct CDR3 sequences; around 80% are singletons and the top ten take approximately 51%. The template was RNA from unsorted bulk tissue. More than 3 cm separated this lung sample from the edge of the tumor. Chemotherapy-naive patients with new lung cancer underwent thoracic surgery in China, August–late 2014. On this clonotype itself: The antigen remains unidentified.

Sequenced: distant non-tumor lung tissue. This receptor was taken from a man in his sixties with non-small cell lung cancer.

The CDR3 spells CASSFAAGVADEQFF. CDR3 nucleotides: TGTGCCAGCAGCTTTGCGGCGGGCGTTGCTGATGAGCAGTTCTTC. The chain couples TRBV12-1 to TRBJ2-1; TRBD1, the table's D call, lacks a check against the DNA. TRBV12-1 is a pseudogene segment. The CDR3 sequence is 15 residues long.